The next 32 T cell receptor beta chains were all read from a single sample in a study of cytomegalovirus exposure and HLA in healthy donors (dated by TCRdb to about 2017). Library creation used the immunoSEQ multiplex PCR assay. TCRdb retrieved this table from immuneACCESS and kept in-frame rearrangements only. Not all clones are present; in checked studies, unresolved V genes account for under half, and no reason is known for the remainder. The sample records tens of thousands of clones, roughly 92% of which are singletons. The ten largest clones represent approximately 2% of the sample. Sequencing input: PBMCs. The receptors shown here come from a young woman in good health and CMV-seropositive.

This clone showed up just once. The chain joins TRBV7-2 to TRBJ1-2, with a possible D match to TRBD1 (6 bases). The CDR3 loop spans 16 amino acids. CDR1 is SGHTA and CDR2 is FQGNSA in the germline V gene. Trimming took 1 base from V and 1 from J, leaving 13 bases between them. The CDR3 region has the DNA TGTGCCAGCAGCTTAGTTCCAGGGGAGGGTAACTATGGCTACACCTTC. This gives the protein CASSLVPGEGNYGYTF.

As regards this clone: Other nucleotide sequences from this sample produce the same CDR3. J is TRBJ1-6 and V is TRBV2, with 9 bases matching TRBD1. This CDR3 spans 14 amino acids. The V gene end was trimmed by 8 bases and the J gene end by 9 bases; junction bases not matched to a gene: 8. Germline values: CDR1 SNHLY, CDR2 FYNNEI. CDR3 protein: CASGNRGHGSPLHF. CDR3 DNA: TGTGCCAGCGGAAACAGGGGGCACGGTTCACCCCTCCACTTT. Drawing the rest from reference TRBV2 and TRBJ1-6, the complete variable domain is EPEVTQTPSHQVTQMGQEVILRCVPISNHLYFYWYRQILGQKVEFLVSFYNNEISEKSEIFDDQFSVERPDGSNFTLKIRSTKLEDSAMYFCASGNRGHGSPLHFGNGTRLTVT.

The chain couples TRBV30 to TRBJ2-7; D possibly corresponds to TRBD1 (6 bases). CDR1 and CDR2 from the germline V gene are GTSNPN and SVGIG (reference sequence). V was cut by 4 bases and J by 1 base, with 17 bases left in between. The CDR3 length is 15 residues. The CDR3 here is CAWTSGRGWSYEQYF. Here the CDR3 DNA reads TGTGCCTGGACCTCCGGCAGGGGATGGTCCTACGAGCAGTACTTC.

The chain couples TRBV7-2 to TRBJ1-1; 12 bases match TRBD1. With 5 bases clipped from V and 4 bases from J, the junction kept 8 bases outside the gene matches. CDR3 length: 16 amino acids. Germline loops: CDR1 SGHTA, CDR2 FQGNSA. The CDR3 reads CASSPGTGGRGTEAFF. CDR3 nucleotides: TGTGCCAGCAGCCCCGGGACAGGGGGCCGGGGCACTGAAGCTTTCTTT.

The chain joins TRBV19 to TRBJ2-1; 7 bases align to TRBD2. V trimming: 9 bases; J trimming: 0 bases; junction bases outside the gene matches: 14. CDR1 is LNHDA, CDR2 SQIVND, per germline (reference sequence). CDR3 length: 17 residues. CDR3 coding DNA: TGTGCCAGCACCCGGGGGTGGGGAGGGAGCTCCTACAATGAGCAGTTCTTC. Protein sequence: CASTRGWGGSSYNEQFF.

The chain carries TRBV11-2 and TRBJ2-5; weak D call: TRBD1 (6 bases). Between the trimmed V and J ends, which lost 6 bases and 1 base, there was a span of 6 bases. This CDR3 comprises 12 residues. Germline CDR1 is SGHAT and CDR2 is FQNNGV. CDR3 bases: TGTGCCAGCAGAGGGGGCCAAGAGACCCAGTACTTC. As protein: CASRGGQETQYF.

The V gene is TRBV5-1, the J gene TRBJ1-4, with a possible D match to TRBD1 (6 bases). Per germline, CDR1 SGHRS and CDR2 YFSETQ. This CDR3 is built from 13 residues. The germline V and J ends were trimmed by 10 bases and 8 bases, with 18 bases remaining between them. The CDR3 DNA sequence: TGCGCCCGTCGGGGGGGCAGTTTGGAAAAACTGTTTTTT. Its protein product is CARRGGSLEKLFF.

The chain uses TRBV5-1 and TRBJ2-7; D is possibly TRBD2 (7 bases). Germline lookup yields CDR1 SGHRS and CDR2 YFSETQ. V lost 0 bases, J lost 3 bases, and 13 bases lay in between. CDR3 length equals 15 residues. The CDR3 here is CASSLGGGVYYEQYF. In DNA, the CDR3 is TGCGCCAGCAGCTTGGGAGGGGGGGTCTACTACGAGCAGTACTTC.

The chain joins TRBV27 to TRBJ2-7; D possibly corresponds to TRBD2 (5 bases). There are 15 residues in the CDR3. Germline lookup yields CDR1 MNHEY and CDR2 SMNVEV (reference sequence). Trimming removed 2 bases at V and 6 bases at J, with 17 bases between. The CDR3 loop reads CASSLEGRGPREQYF. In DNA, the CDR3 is TGTGCCAGCAGTTTAGAAGGGAGAGGTCCGCGCGAGCAGTACTTC.

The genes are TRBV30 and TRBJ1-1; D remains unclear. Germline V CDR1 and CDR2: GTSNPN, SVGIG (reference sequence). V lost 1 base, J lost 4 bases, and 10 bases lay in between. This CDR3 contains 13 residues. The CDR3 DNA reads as TGTGCCTGGAGTGCGTTTGAGGGCACTGAAGCTTTCTTT. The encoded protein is CAWSAFEGTEAFF.

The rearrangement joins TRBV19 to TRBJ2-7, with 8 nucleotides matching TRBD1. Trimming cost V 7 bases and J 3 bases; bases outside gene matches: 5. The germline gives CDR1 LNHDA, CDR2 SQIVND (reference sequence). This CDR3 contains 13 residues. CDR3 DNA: TGTGCCAGTATCCATGACAGGGGCTACGAGCAGTACTTC. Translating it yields CASIHDRGYEQYF.

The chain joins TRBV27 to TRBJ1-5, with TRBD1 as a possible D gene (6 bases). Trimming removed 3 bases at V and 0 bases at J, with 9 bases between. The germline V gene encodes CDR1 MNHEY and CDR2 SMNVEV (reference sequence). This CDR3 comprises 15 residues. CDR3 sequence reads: CASSLGQNSNQPQHF. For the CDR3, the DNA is TGTGCCAGCAGTTTGGGACAAAATAGCAATCAGCCCCAGCATTTT.

The chain's CDR3 is CASSPLREGMNSPLHF. The CDR3 nucleotides are TGTGCCAGCTCACCACTGCGGGAGGGAATGAATTCACCCCTCCACTTT. The rearrangement uses TRBV18 and TRBJ1-6; D is undetermined. The CDR3 has 16 residues. Germline CDR1 reads KGHSH; CDR2 reads LQKENI. The ends were cut back, 1 base at V and 7 bases at J, with 14 bases in the middle.

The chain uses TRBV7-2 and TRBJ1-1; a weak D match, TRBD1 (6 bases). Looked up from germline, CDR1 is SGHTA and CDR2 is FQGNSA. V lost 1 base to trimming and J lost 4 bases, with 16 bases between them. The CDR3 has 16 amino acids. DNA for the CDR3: TGTGCCAGCAGCTTAGGTACCTACAGGGCGAGCACTGAAGCTTTCTTT. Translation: CASSLGTYRASTEAFF.

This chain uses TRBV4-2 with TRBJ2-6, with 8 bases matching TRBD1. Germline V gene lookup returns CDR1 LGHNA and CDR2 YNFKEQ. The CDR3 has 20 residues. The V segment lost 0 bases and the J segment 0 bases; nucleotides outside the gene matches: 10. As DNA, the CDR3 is TGTGCCAGCAGCCAAGATTGGGCGGACAGGGTCAGCTCTGGGGCCAACGTCCTGACTTTC. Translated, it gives CASSQDWADRVSSGANVLTF.

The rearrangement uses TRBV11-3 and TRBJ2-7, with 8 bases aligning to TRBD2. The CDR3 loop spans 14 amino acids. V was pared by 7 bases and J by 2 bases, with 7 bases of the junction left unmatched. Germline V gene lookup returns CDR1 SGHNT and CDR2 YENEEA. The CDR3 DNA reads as TGTGCCAGCACCCCGACGGGGGGGCCCTACGAGCAGTACTTC. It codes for CASTPTGGPYEQYF.

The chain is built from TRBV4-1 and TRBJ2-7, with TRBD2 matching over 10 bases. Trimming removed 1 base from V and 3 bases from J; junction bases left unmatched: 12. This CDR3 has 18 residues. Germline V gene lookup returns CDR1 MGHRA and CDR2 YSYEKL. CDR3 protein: CASSQGPWELAGIYEQYF. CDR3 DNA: TGCGCCAGCAGCCAAGGCCCGTGGGAACTAGCGGGGATCTACGAGCAGTACTTC.

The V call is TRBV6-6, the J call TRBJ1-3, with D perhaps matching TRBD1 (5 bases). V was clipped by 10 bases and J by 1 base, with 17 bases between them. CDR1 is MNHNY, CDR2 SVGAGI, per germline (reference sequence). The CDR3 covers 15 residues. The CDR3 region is CATLGARWSGNTIYF. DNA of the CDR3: TGTGCCACCCTAGGGGCGCGGTGGTCTGGAAACACCATATATTTT.

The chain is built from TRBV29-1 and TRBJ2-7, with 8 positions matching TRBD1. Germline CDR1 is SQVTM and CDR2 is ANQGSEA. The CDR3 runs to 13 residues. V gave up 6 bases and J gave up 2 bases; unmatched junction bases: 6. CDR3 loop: CSVVGQEPYEQYF. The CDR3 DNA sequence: TGCAGCGTGGTGGGACAGGAGCCCTACGAGCAGTACTTC.

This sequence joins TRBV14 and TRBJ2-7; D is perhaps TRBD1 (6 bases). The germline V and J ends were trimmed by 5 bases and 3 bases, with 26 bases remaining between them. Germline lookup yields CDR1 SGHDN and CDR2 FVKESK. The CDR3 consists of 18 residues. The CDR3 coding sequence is TGTGCCAGCAGCGTGATGCAGGAGTTTGGGACACCGAGCTACGAGCAGTACTTC. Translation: CASSVMQEFGTPSYEQYF.

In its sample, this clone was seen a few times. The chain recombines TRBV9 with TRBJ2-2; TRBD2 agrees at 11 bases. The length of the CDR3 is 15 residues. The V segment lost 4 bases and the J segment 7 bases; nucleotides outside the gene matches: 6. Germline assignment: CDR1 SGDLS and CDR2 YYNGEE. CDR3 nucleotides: TGTGCCAGCAGCAAACTAGCGGGAGAAGTCGGGGAGCTGTTTTTT. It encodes CASSKLAGEVGELFF.

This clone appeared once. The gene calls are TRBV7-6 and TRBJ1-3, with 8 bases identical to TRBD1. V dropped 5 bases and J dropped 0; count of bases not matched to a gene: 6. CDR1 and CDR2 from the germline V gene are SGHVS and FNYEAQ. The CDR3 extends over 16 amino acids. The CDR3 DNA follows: TGTGCCAGCAGCCCGGACAGGGCGAGCTCTGGAAACACCATATATTTT. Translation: CASSPDRASSGNTIYF.

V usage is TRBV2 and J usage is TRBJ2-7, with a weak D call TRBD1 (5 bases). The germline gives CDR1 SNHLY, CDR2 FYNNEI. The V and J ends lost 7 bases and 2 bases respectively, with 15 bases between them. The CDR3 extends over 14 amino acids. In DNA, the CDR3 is TGTGCCAGCACCTGGAGTCAGGGCGCCTACGAGCAGTACTTC. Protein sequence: CASTWSQGAYEQYF.

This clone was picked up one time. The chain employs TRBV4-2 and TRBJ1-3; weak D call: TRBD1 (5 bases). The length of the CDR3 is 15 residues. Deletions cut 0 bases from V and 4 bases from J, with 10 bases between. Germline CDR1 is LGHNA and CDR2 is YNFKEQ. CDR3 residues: CASSQDAGRGNTIYF. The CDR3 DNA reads TGTGCCAGCAGCCAAGACGCAGGGCGAGGAAACACCATATATTTT.

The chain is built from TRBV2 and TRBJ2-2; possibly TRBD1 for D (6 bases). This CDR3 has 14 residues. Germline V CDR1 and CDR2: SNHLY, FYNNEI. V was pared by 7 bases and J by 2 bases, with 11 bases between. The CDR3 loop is CASNPDRNTGELFF. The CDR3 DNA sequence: TGTGCCAGCAATCCGGACAGAAACACCGGGGAGCTGTTTTTT. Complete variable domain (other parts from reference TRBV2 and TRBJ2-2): EPEVTQTPSHQVTQMGQEVILRCVPISNHLYFYWYRQILGQKVEFLVSFYNNEISEKSEIFDDQFSVERPDGSNFTLKIRSTKLEDSAMYFCASNPDRNTGELFFGEGSRLTVL.

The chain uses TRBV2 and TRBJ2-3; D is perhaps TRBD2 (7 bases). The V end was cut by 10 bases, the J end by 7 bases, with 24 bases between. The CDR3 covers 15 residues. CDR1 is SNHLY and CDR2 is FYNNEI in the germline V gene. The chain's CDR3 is CATLKGGRAENTQYF. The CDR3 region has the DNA TGTGCCACCCTCAAGGGGGGGAGGGCCGAGAATACGCAGTATTTT.

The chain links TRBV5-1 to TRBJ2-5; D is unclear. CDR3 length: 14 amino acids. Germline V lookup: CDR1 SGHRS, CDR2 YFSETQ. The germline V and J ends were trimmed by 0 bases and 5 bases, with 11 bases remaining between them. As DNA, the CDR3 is TGCGCCAGCAGCTTGGGAGCTCTGCGGGAGACCCAGTACTTC. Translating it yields CASSLGALRETQYF.

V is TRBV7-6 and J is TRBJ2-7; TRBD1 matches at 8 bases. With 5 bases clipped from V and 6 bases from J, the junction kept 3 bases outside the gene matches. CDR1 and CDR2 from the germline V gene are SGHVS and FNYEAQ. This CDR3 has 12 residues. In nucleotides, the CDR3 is TGTGCCAGCAGCCAGGGGGCGGGCGAGCAGTACTTC. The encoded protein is CASSQGAGEQYF.

The DNA for the CDR3 is TGTGCCAGCAGCGAGGGGGTCGGCTGGAACACTGAAGCTTTCTTT. This sequence encodes CASSEGVGWNTEAFF. The chain is built from TRBV9 and TRBJ1-1, with D possibly being TRBD1 (6 bases). The V gene's germline CDR1 is SGDLS and CDR2 YYNGEE. Trimming cost V 3 bases and J 1 base, with 13 bases left between them. The CDR3 has 15 residues.

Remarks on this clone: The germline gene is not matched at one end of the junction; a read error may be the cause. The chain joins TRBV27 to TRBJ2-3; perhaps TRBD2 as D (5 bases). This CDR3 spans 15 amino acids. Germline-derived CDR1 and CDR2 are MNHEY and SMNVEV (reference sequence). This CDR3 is CATSPLGVYTDTQYF. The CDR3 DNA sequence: TGTGCCACCAGTCCCCTCGGGGTGTACACAGATACGCAGTATTTT.

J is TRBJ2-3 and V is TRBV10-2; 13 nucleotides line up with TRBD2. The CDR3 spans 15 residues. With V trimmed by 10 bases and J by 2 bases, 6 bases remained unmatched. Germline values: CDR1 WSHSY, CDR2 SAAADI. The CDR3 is CAIALAGGNTDTQYF. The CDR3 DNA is TGCGCCATCGCACTAGCGGGGGGGAACACAGATACGCAGTATTTT.

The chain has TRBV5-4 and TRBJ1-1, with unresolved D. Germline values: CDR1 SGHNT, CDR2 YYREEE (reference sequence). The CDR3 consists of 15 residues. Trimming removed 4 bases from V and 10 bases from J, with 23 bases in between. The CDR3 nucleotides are TGTGCCAGCAGCGCCCCTGGGGAGGGTTTAAGTGGAGCTTTCTTT. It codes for CASSAPGEGLSGAFF.